The 22 T cell receptor beta chains listed next were all sequenced from one sample in a study of cytotoxic CD8 clonotypes in ibrutinib-treated CLL. Data came from immunoSEQ multiplex PCR; TCRdb stores just in-frame clones and leaves some out. Of under 150,000 clones in the sample, around 90% were seen once. The source material was PBMCs, sampled after 12 months of ibrutinib treatment. These receptors were taken from a human donor with chronic lymphocytic leukemia.

The chain is built from TRBV27 and TRBJ2-3; no reliable D call. The germline gives CDR1 MNHEY, CDR2 SMNVEV (reference sequence). This CDR3 contains 13 residues. Trimming took 3 bases from V and 0 from J, leaving 4 bases between them. The CDR3 region has the DNA TGTGCCAGCAGTTTGCTTAGCACAGATACGCAGTATTTT. This sequence encodes CASSLLSTDTQYF.

The rearrangement uses TRBV6-1 and TRBJ1-1, with unresolved D. Trimming pared 5 bases from V and 4 bases from J, leaving 8 bases between. The CDR3 loop spans 12 amino acids. Germline V gene sequence: CDR1 MNHNS, CDR2 SASEGT. The CDR3 DNA is TGTGCCAGCAGTAGGGTTGGCACTGAAGCTTTCTTT. Protein sequence: CASSRVGTEAFF.

The chain is built from TRBV13 and TRBJ1-1; D is possibly TRBD1 (6 bases). The CDR3 spans 14 residues. Trimming removed 1 base from V and 8 bases from J, with 14 bases in between. Per the germline V gene, CDR1 is PRHDT and CDR2 is FYEKMQ (reference sequence). The CDR3 region has the DNA TGTGCCAGCAGCTTAGTTAGGAACAGGGTAGAAGCTTTCTTT. Encoded protein: CASSLVRNRVEAFF.

CDR3 sequence (DNA): TGTGCCAGCAGCTTACTAGATACGCAGTATTTT. It codes for CASSLLDTQYF. This sequence joins TRBV13 and TRBJ2-3; no reliable D call. The CDR3 covers 11 residues. Trimming cost V 2 bases and J 5 bases, with 2 bases left between them. Germline loops: CDR1 PRHDT, CDR2 FYEKMQ (reference sequence).

The rearrangement uses TRBV7-6 and TRBJ1-2; TRBD1 matches 9 bases. Per germline, CDR1 SGHVS and CDR2 FNYEAQ. The CDR3 sequence is 14 residues long. With 3 bases clipped from V and 5 bases from J, the junction kept 4 bases outside the gene matches. The DNA of the CDR3 is TGTGCCAGCAGCTTCGGGACAGGGAAGTATGGCTACACCTTC. Its protein product is CASSFGTGKYGYTF. The variable domain in full, completed from reference TRBV7-6 and TRBJ1-2, reads GAGVSQSPRYKVTKRGQDVALRCDPISGHVSLYWYRQALGQGPEFLTYFNYEAQQDKSGLPNDRFSAERPEGSISTLTIQRTEQRDSAMYRCASSFGTGKYGYTFGSGTRLTVV.

The chain recombines TRBV11-2 with TRBJ2-7; no reliable D call. The CDR3 contains 12 residues. V was clipped by 5 bases and J by 7 bases, with 12 bases between them. Germline V gene data show CDR1 as SGHAT and CDR2 as FQNNGV. The CDR3 here is CASSELSQEQYF. CDR3 nucleotides: TGTGCCAGCAGCGAGCTGTCCCAGGAGCAGTACTTC.

The chain couples TRBV2 to TRBJ2-2; a weak D match, TRBD2 (7 bases). This CDR3 region has 15 residues. Germline values: CDR1 SNHLY, CDR2 FYNNEI. Trimming stripped 8 bases from V and 6 bases from J, with 19 bases between. This chain's CDR3 is CASWGASGIPGELFF. The CDR3 coding sequence is TGTGCCAGCTGGGGGGCGAGCGGGATCCCCGGGGAGCTGTTTTTT.

CDR3 sequence (DNA): TGTGCCATCAGTGAGGCCGGGACTAGCGGGAGTTTCTACAATGAGCAGTTCTTC. Translated: CAISEAGTSGSFYNEQFF. V and J are TRBV10-3 and TRBJ2-1, with 14 bases matching TRBD2. Per the germline V gene, CDR1 is ENHRY and CDR2 is SYGVKD. Trimming took 2 bases from V and 3 from J; bases not matched to a gene: 6. The CDR3 contains 18 residues.

This chain connects TRBV14 to TRBJ2-5; 12 nucleotides match TRBD2. V shed 1 base and J 1 base; nucleotides not matched to a gene: 1. Looked up from germline, CDR1 is SGHDN and CDR2 is FVKESK. The CDR3 loop spans 16 amino acids. CDR3 loop: CASSQGLAGAQETQYF. The CDR3 DNA reads as TGTGCCAGCAGCCAAGGACTAGCGGGAGCCCAAGAGACCCAGTACTTC.

This rearrangement joins TRBV4-3 to TRBJ2-1; 9 nucleotides align to TRBD2. Trimming removed 4 bases from V and 2 bases from J; junction bases left unmatched: 0. Looked up from germline, CDR1 is LGHNA and CDR2 is YSLEER. The CDR3 runs to 14 residues. The CDR3 DNA sequence: TGCGCCAGCAGCCCTAGCGGGACCTACAATGAGCAGTTCTTC. Translated: CASSPSGTYNEQFF.

The rearrangement links TRBV30 to TRBJ2-1; 9 bases agree with TRBD2. J was trimmed by 6 bases and V by 5 bases; bases with no gene match: 11. Germline V gene sequence: CDR1 GTSNPN, CDR2 SVGIG (reference sequence). The CDR3 contains 15 residues. The CDR3 DNA reads TGTGCCTGGGACCCGGGACTAGCCCCTGGCAATGAGCAGTTCTTC. It translates to CAWDPGLAPGNEQFF.

This rearrangement joins TRBV7-6 to TRBJ2-2; 10 bases map to TRBD2. J was trimmed by 7 bases and V by 5 bases; bases with no gene match: 10. Germline CDR1 reads SGHVS; CDR2 reads FNYEAQ. The CDR3 runs 16 residues. The CDR3 region has the DNA TGTGCCAGCAGCAGAATCCAGCGGGAGGGGTACGGGGAGCTGTTTTTT. Translating it yields CASSRIQREGYGELFF.

The genes are TRBV9 and TRBJ2-3; D is undetermined. The germline V and J ends were trimmed by 3 bases and 5 bases, with 4 bases remaining between them. CDR3 length: 11 residues. CDR1 is SGDLS and CDR2 is YYNGEE in the germline V gene. CDR3 bases: TGTGCCAGCAGCGCCGAAGATACGCAGTATTTT. This gives the protein CASSAEDTQYF.

The J gene is TRBJ2-2, the V gene TRBV4-3; TRBD1 agrees at 10 bases. Looked up from germline, CDR1 is LGHNA and CDR2 is YSLEER. This CDR3 is built from 15 residues. Trimming at V came to 1 base and at J to 4 bases, leaving 0 bases not matched to a gene. CDR3 coding DNA: TGCGCCAGCAGCCAAGGGACAGGGGGCACCGGGGAGCTGTTTTTT. It is translated as CASSQGTGGTGELFF.

The chain is built from TRBV18 and TRBJ1-2; 7 bases fit TRBD1. Losses at the gene ends were 2 bases for V and 2 bases for J; bases not matched to a gene: 11. Germline CDR1 is KGHSH and CDR2 is LQKENI. CDR3 length: 17 amino acids. CDR3 in DNA: TGTGCCAGCTCACCAATCCCGGGGACAGCTACCAACTATGGCTACACCTTC. Its translation is CASSPIPGTATNYGYTF.

This rearrangement joins TRBV19 to TRBJ1-1; D gene uncertain. Looked up from germline, CDR1 is LNHDA and CDR2 is SQIVND (reference sequence). Trimming pared 1 base from V and 4 bases from J, leaving 10 bases between. The CDR3 is made up of 14 amino acids. CDR3 loop: CASSIGREGTEAFF. The CDR3 DNA follows: TGTGCCAGTAGTATAGGCCGGGAGGGCACTGAAGCTTTCTTT.

The chain couples TRBV29-1 to TRBJ1-1, with D unclear. Germline CDR1 reads SQVTM; CDR2 reads ANQGSEA. V dropped 5 bases and J dropped 1 base, with 11 bases sitting between them. This CDR3 has 13 amino acids. CDR3 sequence (DNA): TGCAGCGTTTCCTCGTATAAGAACACTGAAGCTTTCTTT. Amino acid sequence: CSVSSYKNTEAFF.

The V gene is TRBV29-1, the J gene TRBJ2-3; D gene uncertain. CDR1 and CDR2 from the germline V gene are SQVTM and ANQGSEA. Trimming removed 6 bases at V and 7 bases at J, with 8 bases between. The CDR3 length is 10 residues. CDR3 protein: CSVDQNTQYF. The CDR3 bases are TGCAGCGTCGACCAGAATACGCAGTATTTT.

The chain recombines TRBV11-2 with TRBJ2-2; D is uncertain. Germline V gene data show CDR1 as SGHAT and CDR2 as FQNNGV. The length of the CDR3 is 16 residues. The germline V and J ends were trimmed by 3 bases and 5 bases, with 16 bases remaining between them. The CDR3 nucleotides are TGTGCCAGCAGCTTCCCGGGTTCGAGTGAGACCGGGGAGCTGTTTTTT. Translation gives CASSFPGSSETGELFF.

The CDR3 DNA reads TGTGCCAGCAGTATTCCGGGACTAGGTGTGAATGAGCAGTTCTTC. Translated: CASSIPGLGVNEQFF. The rearrangement uses TRBV25-1 and TRBJ2-1, with 8 positions matching TRBD2. Germline V gene sequence: CDR1 MGHDK, CDR2 SYGVNS. Trimming removed 5 bases from V and 7 bases from J; junction bases left unmatched: 10. This CDR3 comprises 15 residues. Variable domain in full (rest from reference TRBV25-1 and TRBJ2-1): EADIYQTPRYLVIGTGKKITLECSQTMGHDKMYWYQQDPGMELHLIHYSYGVNSTEKGDLSSESTVSRIRTEHFPLTLESARPSHTSQYLCASSIPGLGVNEQFFGPGTRLTVL.

This rearrangement joins TRBV29-1 to TRBJ2-7; D could derive from TRBD1 or TRBD2 (5 bases each). Germline V gene data show CDR1 as SQVTM and CDR2 as ANQGSEA. This CDR3 spans 14 amino acids. Trimming cost V 3 bases and J 9 bases, with 21 bases left between them. CDR3 loop: CSVDPGAGLGVQYF. In DNA form, the CDR3 reads TGCAGCGTTGACCCCGGGGCTGGGCTTGGGGTGCAGTACTTC.

The chain is built from TRBV25-1 and TRBJ1-1, with 7 bases lining up with TRBD1. The CDR3 loop spans 15 amino acids. Trimming removed 3 bases from V and 4 bases from J; junction bases left unmatched: 8. Germline-derived CDR1 and CDR2 are MGHDK and SYGVNS. The CDR3 DNA is TGTGCCAGCAGTGAGAGACAGGGTTGGAGCACTGAAGCTTTCTTT. This sequence encodes CASSERQGWSTEAFF.